These 31 T cell receptor beta chains came from one sample sequenced in a study of blood T cell repertoires in COVID-19. Here immunoSEQ multiplex PCR was the method, and the copy in TCRdb shows in-frame clones only, minus some. The profile shows 150,000 to 200,000 clones, almost 80% of them singletons. Sequenced input: peripheral blood. Receptor source: a man aged 60 to 75 with active or convalescent COVID-19.

V and J are TRBV27 and TRBJ2-1, with TRBD2 matching over 7 bases. The CDR3 extends over 17 amino acids. The trim removed 0 bases at V and 5 bases at J, leaving 10 bases unmatched. The germline CDR1 and CDR2 sequences are MNHEY and SMNVEV (reference sequence). CDR3 amino acids: CASSLSPGLGGDNEQFF. CDR3 coding DNA: TGTGCCAGCAGTTTATCGCCCGGGTTGGGGGGGGACAATGAGCAGTTCTTC.

This chain connects TRBV13 to TRBJ2-2; D is possibly TRBD2 (6 bases). Germline V gene sequence: CDR1 PRHDT, CDR2 FYEKMQ (reference sequence). CDR3 length equals 17 residues. Trimming removed 0 bases at V and 2 bases at J, with 13 bases between. CDR3 coding DNA: TGTGCCAGCAGCTTAGGTGCCCCGGGACTCAACACCGGGGAGCTGTTTTTT. The encoded protein is CASSLGAPGLNTGELFF.

The CDR3 is CASSSWDIQETQYF. The CDR3 DNA follows: TGTGCCAGCTCATCATGGGACATCCAAGAGACCCAGTACTTC. The chain joins TRBV18 to TRBJ2-5; D might be TRBD1 (6 bases). V dropped 5 bases and J dropped 1 base, with 11 bases sitting between them. There are 14 residues in the CDR3. CDR1 KGHSH and CDR2 LQKENI come from the germline V gene.

The chain recombines TRBV5-1 with TRBJ2-7; D remains unclear. Germline V gene lookup returns CDR1 SGHRS and CDR2 YFSETQ. V lost 0 bases to trimming and J lost 0 bases, with 7 bases between them. CDR3 length: 14 amino acids. The CDR3 is CASSLDSYSYEQYF. CDR3 bases: TGCGCCAGCAGCTTGGACAGTTACTCCTACGAGCAGTACTTC.

The chain recombines TRBV7-9 with TRBJ2-7; D is ambiguous. V dropped 1 base and J dropped 0 bases, with 7 bases sitting between them. The V gene's germline CDR1 is SEHNR and CDR2 FQNEAQ (reference sequence). This CDR3 has 14 residues. The CDR3: CASSLGGYSYEQYF. Here the CDR3 DNA reads TGTGCCAGCAGCTTAGGAGGTTACTCCTACGAGCAGTACTTC.

This sequence joins TRBV28 and TRBJ1-2; TRBD1 matches at 7 bases. V was pared by 4 bases and J by 8 bases, with 10 bases of the junction left unmatched. CDR3 size: 14 residues. The germline V gene encodes CDR1 MDHEN and CDR2 SYDVKM. DNA of the CDR3: TGTGCCAGCAGTTCTGGTCAGGGGGTGAGAGGCTACACCTTC. This translates into CASSSGQGVRGYTF.

This clone was detected a few times. This chain links TRBV18 with TRBJ2-7; 10 nucleotides match TRBD1. The CDR3 consists of 14 residues. Germline assignment: CDR1 KGHSH and CDR2 LQKENI. The V segment lost 5 bases and the J segment 2 bases; nucleotides outside the gene matches: 3. The CDR3 DNA reads TGTGCCAGCTCATCTGGACAGGGGGCCTACGAGCAGTACTTC. Encoded protein: CASSSGQGAYEQYF.

This chain joins TRBV29-1 and TRBJ1-4; 9 positions match TRBD1. The CDR3 totals 13 residues. The V segment lost 7 bases and the J segment 4 bases; nucleotides outside the gene matches: 4. Germline V lookup: CDR1 SQVTM, CDR2 ANQGSEA. For the CDR3, the DNA is TGCAGCGCCTTGGGACAGGGTAATGAAAAACTGTTTTTT. Translating gives CSALGQGNEKLFF.

The V gene is TRBV6-6, the J gene TRBJ2-1, with 10 bases aligning to TRBD2. Germline V gene lookup returns CDR1 MNHNY and CDR2 SVGAGI (reference sequence). V lost 5 bases and J lost 8; bases outside the gene matches: 12. This CDR3 has 16 amino acids. CDR3 sequence: CASSRIPSGSGDEQFF. The CDR3 nucleotides read TGTGCCAGCAGTCGAATCCCTAGCGGGAGTGGGGATGAGCAGTTCTTC.

This sequence joins TRBV9 and TRBJ1-1; D gene unclear. This CDR3 is 14 amino acids long. V was pared by 0 bases and J by 0 bases, with 6 bases between. CDR1 and CDR2 from the germline V gene are SGDLS and YYNGEE. CDR3 sequence reads: CASSVATVNTEAFF. The CDR3 DNA follows: TGTGCCAGCAGCGTAGCAACGGTGAACACTGAAGCTTTCTTT.

The chain links TRBV6-6 to TRBJ1-2; D ambiguous. The length of the CDR3 is 17 residues. Trimming took off 5 bases at V and 0 bases at J, with 19 bases between the two ends. Germline-derived CDR1 and CDR2 are MNHNY and SVGAGI (reference sequence). This CDR3 reads CASSPTTGVTSNYGYTF. DNA of the CDR3: TGTGCCAGCAGTCCGACTACCGGTGTTACTTCTAACTATGGCTACACCTTC.

The V gene is TRBV5-5, the J gene TRBJ1-1, with D perhaps TRBD1 (5 bases). Looked up from germline, CDR1 is SGHKS and CDR2 is YYEKEE (reference sequence). This CDR3 comprises 14 residues. Trimming removed 4 bases from V and 5 bases from J, with 15 bases in between. This CDR3 is CASSPLPGGTEAFF. The CDR3 region has the DNA TGTGCCAGCAGCCCCCTGCCGGGGGGGACTGAAGCTTTCTTT. Variable domain in full (rest from reference TRBV5-5 and TRBJ1-1): DAGVTQSPTHLIKTRGQQVTLRCSPISGHKSVSWYQQVLGQGPQFIFQYYEKEERGRGNFPDRFSARQFPNYSSELNVNALLLGDSALYLCASSPLPGGTEAFFGQGTRLTVV.

This clone showed up just once. The J gene is TRBJ2-7, the V gene TRBV7-9; TRBD1 matches at 10 bases. The J segment lost 1 base and the V segment lost 5 bases, leaving 5 bases of the junction unmatched. Germline CDR1 is SEHNR and CDR2 is FQNEAQ (reference sequence). The CDR3 is made up of 15 amino acids. For the CDR3, the DNA is TGTGCCAGCAGCCCCCGGGACAGGGGTTCCTACGAGCAGTACTTC. Amino acids: CASSPRDRGSYEQYF.

This chain joins TRBV21-1 and TRBJ1-6; the table's TRBD1 call for D was not verified on the DNA. TRBV21-1 is tagged as a pseudogene. This CDR3 region has 19 residues. CDR3 DNA sequence: TGTGCCAGCAGCCTACAGGACAGGGTTAATTCCTATTATAATTCACCCCTCCACTTT. The encoded protein is CASSLQDRVNSYYNSPLHF.

The rearrangement uses TRBV5-4 and TRBJ2-3; 8 positions match TRBD1. This CDR3 has 13 amino acids. Trimming removed 5 bases from V and 6 bases from J; junction bases left unmatched: 5. The V gene's germline CDR1 is SGHNT and CDR2 YYREEE (reference sequence). The DNA for the CDR3 is TGTGCCAGCAGTCTGCAGGGGGCTGATACGCAGTATTTT. The encoded protein is CASSLQGADTQYF.

In this sample, this clone turned up once. V usage is TRBV9 and J usage is TRBJ2-5, with 7 bases lining up with TRBD1. This CDR3 region has 13 residues. Trimming cost V 7 bases and J 5 bases; bases outside gene matches: 8. Germline-derived CDR1 and CDR2 are SGDLS and YYNGEE. CDR3 loop: CASSTGTRETQYF. The CDR3 coding sequence is TGTGCCAGCTCGACAGGGACAAGGGAGACCCAGTACTTC.

The chain joins TRBV11-2 to TRBJ2-1, with D possibly TRBD1 on 6 matching bases. Germline V gives CDR1 SGHAT, CDR2 FQNNGV. The CDR3 has 13 residues. Trimming pared 4 bases from V and 9 bases from J, leaving 13 bases between. Here the CDR3 reads CASSSHRVGEQFF. The CDR3 nucleotides are TGTGCCAGCAGCTCCCACAGGGTTGGTGAGCAGTTCTTC.

The chain employs TRBV19 and TRBJ2-3, with TRBD2 as a possible D gene (5 bases). CDR3 size: 14 residues. V lost 0 bases to trimming and J lost 4 bases, with 8 bases between them. The V gene's germline CDR1 is LNHDA and CDR2 SQIVND (reference sequence). In DNA, the CDR3 is TGTGCCAGTAGTATAGATCCTAGCTCAGATACGCAGTATTTT. Protein sequence: CASSIDPSSDTQYF.

The chain joins TRBV15 to TRBJ2-2; 9 bases map to TRBD1. The length of the CDR3 is 17 residues. After removal of 1 base from V and 6 bases from J, the junction contained 9 bases not matched to a gene. The germline V gene has CDR1 LNHNV and CDR2 YYDKDF (reference sequence). The CDR3 sequence: CATSRVFRDRAPGELFF. For the CDR3, the DNA is TGTGCCACCAGCAGAGTGTTTAGGGACAGGGCTCCCGGGGAGCTGTTTTTT. The full variable domain, its missing parts supplied by reference TRBV15 and TRBJ2-2, is DAMVIQNPRYQVTQFGKPVTLSCSQTLNHNVMYWYQQKSSQAPKLLFHYYDKDFNNEADTPDNFQSRRPNTSFCFLDIRSPGLGDTAMYLCATSRVFRDRAPGELFFGEGSRLTVL.

This clone appeared a few times. The chain carries TRBV2 and TRBJ1-4, with 9 bases fitting TRBD1. CDR3 length equals 15 residues. Trimming at V came to 4 bases and at J to 7 bases, leaving 7 bases not matched to a gene. Germline CDR1 reads SNHLY; CDR2 reads FYNNEI. The CDR3 is CASSGITGGSEKLFF. CDR3 DNA sequence: TGTGCCAGCAGTGGAATTACAGGGGGCTCTGAAAAACTGTTTTTT.

The chain has TRBV7-2 and TRBJ2-1; 12 nucleotides match TRBD2. In germline, CDR1 is SGHTA, CDR2 FQGNSA. The J segment lost 5 bases and the V segment lost 5 bases, leaving 4 bases of the junction unmatched. This CDR3 is 15 amino acids long. The CDR3 spells CASSIGLAGNNEQFF. For the CDR3, the DNA is TGTGCCAGCAGCATCGGACTAGCGGGGAACAATGAGCAGTTCTTC.

The chain employs TRBV28 and TRBJ2-7; D might be TRBD2 (6 bases). The germline gives CDR1 MDHEN, CDR2 SYDVKM. This CDR3 region has 10 residues. The chain's CDR3 is CAWGRYEQYF. DNA for the CDR3: TGTGCGTGGGGGAGGTACGAGCAGTACTTC.

The CDR3 nucleotides read TGTGCCAGCAGCCGGAGAGCGAGCAGTAATGAGCAGTTCTTC. Translated: CASSRRASSNEQFF. V usage is TRBV7-2 and J usage is TRBJ2-1, with no clear D. The length of the CDR3 is 14 residues. The V end lost 5 bases, the J end lost 7 bases, and 15 bases lay between the germline ends. Germline assignment: CDR1 SGHTA and CDR2 FQGNSA.

The chain joins TRBV19 to TRBJ2-2; D might be TRBD2 (6 bases). Trimming left V 1 base short and J 7 bases short, with 10 bases between. The CDR3 is 14 amino acids. CDR1 is LNHDA and CDR2 is SQIVND in the germline V gene (reference sequence). The CDR3 spells CASSIGLVIGELFF. The CDR3 nucleotides read TGTGCCAGTAGTATAGGACTAGTGATCGGGGAGCTGTTTTTT.

The chain recombines TRBV6-2 or TRBV6-3 with TRBJ2-7, with 9 bases that match TRBD1. The germline V gene has CDR1 MNHEY and CDR2 SVGEGT. The CDR3 spans 16 residues. The J segment lost 3 bases and the V segment lost 0 bases, leaving 6 bases of the junction unmatched. DNA of the CDR3: TGTGCCAGCAGTTACTCGAGGCGACAGGGGGTCTACGAGCAGTACTTC. Encoded protein: CASSYSRRQGVYEQYF.

The chain joins TRBV10-3 to TRBJ1-1; D ambiguous. Trimming stripped 2 bases from V and 5 bases from J, with 12 bases between. This CDR3 has 14 residues. Germline assignment: CDR1 ENHRY and CDR2 SYGVKD. The CDR3 loop is CAISEAATKTEAFF. CDR3 in DNA: TGTGCCATCAGTGAGGCGGCCACGAAGACTGAAGCTTTCTTT.

The chain couples TRBV18 to TRBJ2-2; the D gene is possibly TRBD2 (5 bases). The V gene lost 5 bases and the J gene lost 4 bases, with 14 bases spanning the gap. This CDR3 has 15 residues. The germline V gene has CDR1 KGHSH and CDR2 LQKENI. Written as DNA, the CDR3 is TGTGCCAGCTCAGATTCCGAGGGTTCCACCGGGGAGCTGTTTTTT. Translation: CASSDSEGSTGELFF.

The V call is TRBV4-2, the J call TRBJ2-1, with TRBD2 matching over 12 bases. V was clipped by 4 bases and J by 0 bases; unmatched bases: 1. The germline V gene has CDR1 LGHNA and CDR2 YNFKEQ. This CDR3 is 16 amino acids long. DNA for the CDR3: TGTGCCAGCAGCCCGACTAGCGGGAGCTCCTACAATGAGCAGTTCTTC. It specifies CASSPTSGSSYNEQFF.

V and J are TRBV7-2 and TRBJ1-6, with D possibly being TRBD1 (6 bases). The V end was cut by 5 bases, the J end by 14 bases, with 13 bases between. CDR1 and CDR2 from the germline V gene are SGHTA and FQGNSA. The CDR3 is 12 amino acids. CDR3 nucleotide sequence: TGTGCCAGCAGCCTCGGACAGAGAGCCCTCCACTTT. Protein: CASSLGQRALHF.

This clone was seen a few times. CDR3 in DNA: TGTGCCAGTACGAACGGGAGGAGAGATACGCAGTATTTT. Translation: CASTNGRRDTQYF. V is TRBV19 and J is TRBJ2-3; 7 bases map to TRBD2. The CDR3 is 13 residues long. Trimming removed 7 bases from V and 5 bases from J; junction bases left unmatched: 6. Looked up from germline, CDR1 is LNHDA and CDR2 is SQIVND (reference sequence).

The chain couples TRBV28 to TRBJ2-1, with D tentatively TRBD2 (6 bases). V dropped 1 base and J dropped 7 bases, with 17 bases sitting between them. From germline, CDR1 is MDHEN and CDR2 SYDVKM. The CDR3 extends over 16 amino acids. The DNA of the CDR3 is TGTGCCAGCAGTTTATATTCTAGCGAGTGGGCTAATGAGCAGTTCTTC. Encoded protein: CASSLYSSEWANEQFF.